The 26 T cell receptor beta chains below all came from one sample that was sequenced in a study of patients and donors after allogeneic stem cell transplantation. TCRdb re-called the RT-PCR reads with MiXCR, one entry per CDR3 protein. The table lists under 2,000 distinct CDR3 sequences, around a quarter of them singletons. The sample was blood, either unsorted or a sorted T cell fraction (not recorded which). Receptor source: a human donor who was either an allogeneic HSCT recipient or a stem cell or donor lymphocyte infusion donor (not recorded which). It is not recorded whose cells these are; they may come from a transplant donor.

The rearrangement uses TRBV7-3 and TRBJ2-3; tentatively, D is TRBD2 (5 bases). Germline CDR1 is SGHTA and CDR2 is FQGTGA. The length of the CDR3 is 13 residues. Trimming removed 6 bases from V and 5 bases from J, with 12 bases in between. CDR3 nucleotide sequence: TGTGCCAGCAGTCGCACTAGAAGAGATACGCAGTATTTT. This sequence encodes CASSRTRRDTQYF.

By sample fraction, this clonotype is large. The V call is TRBV18, the J call TRBJ2-7; 7 positions agree with TRBD2. The CDR3 extends over 14 amino acids. Germline values: CDR1 KGHSH, CDR2 LQKENI. V lost 3 bases and J lost 4; bases outside the gene matches: 6. CDR3 sequence reads: CASSPGTTMYEQYF. The CDR3 region has the DNA TGTGCCAGCTCACCCGGGACTACGATGTACGAGCAGTACTTC.

This clonotype ranks as medium-sized (0.01 to 0.1%). The genes are TRBV2 and TRBJ2-1; 8 nucleotides line up with TRBD1. Germline-derived CDR1 and CDR2 are SNHLY and FYNNEI. CDR3 size: 14 residues. V shed 7 bases and J 4 bases; nucleotides not matched to a gene: 6. The CDR3, as DNA: TGTGCCAGCATCGGGGACAGGTTTTACAATGAGCAGTTCTTC. Protein: CASIGDRFYNEQFF. Full variable domain (missing parts from reference TRBV2 and TRBJ2-1): EPEVTQTPSHQVTQMGQEVILRCVPISNHLYFYWYRQILGQKVEFLVSFYNNEISEKSEIFDDQFSVERPDGSNFTLKIRSTKLEDSAMYFCASIGDRFYNEQFFGPGTRLTVL.

This sequence joins TRBV3-1 and TRBJ2-1; the D gene is possibly TRBD1 (5 bases). The V end was cut by 6 bases, the J end by 5 bases, with 11 bases between. The CDR3 consists of 13 residues. The germline V gene has CDR1 LGHDT and CDR2 YNNKEL (reference sequence). CDR3 DNA: TGTGCCAGCAGACTTACAGGAGACAATGAGCAGTTCTTC. Translating it yields CASRLTGDNEQFF.

This chain uses TRBV12-3 or TRBV12-4 with TRBJ2-3, with 11 bases matching TRBD2. The CDR3 runs 16 residues. V was pared by 7 bases and J by 0 bases, with 6 bases of the junction left unmatched. In nucleotides, the CDR3 is TGTGCCAGCACGACCACTAGCGGGGGTAGCACAGATACGCAGTATTTT. Translated, it gives CASTTTSGGSTDTQYF.

The table lists this clonotype with a count of one. The V gene is TRBV19, the J gene TRBJ1-1; D gene unclear. CDR3 length: 13 residues. Germline values: CDR1 LNHDA, CDR2 SQIVND (reference sequence). The ends were cut back, 3 bases at V and 1 base at J, with 6 bases in the middle. The CDR3 protein is CASSIGGNTEAFF. Written as DNA, the CDR3 is TGTGCCAGTAGTATTGGTGGGAACACTGAAGCTTTCTTT.

V usage is TRBV10-3 and J usage is TRBJ2-5; 11 positions agree with TRBD1. Germline values: CDR1 ENHRY, CDR2 SYGVKD. The CDR3 is made up of 14 amino acids. Unmatched junction bases numbered 6, after V lost 8 bases and J lost 4 bases. CDR3 DNA sequence: TGTGCCATCCGGACAGGGGGCGCGTCAGAGACCCAGTACTTC. As protein: CAIRTGGASETQYF.

Judged by abundance, this clonotype is medium-sized (0.01 to 0.1%). The chain recombines TRBV20-1 with TRBJ1-1; 10 positions match TRBD1. The V segment lost 4 bases and the J segment 4 bases; nucleotides outside the gene matches: 12. This CDR3 spans 16 amino acids. Germline values: CDR1 DFQATT, CDR2 SNEGSKA (reference sequence). CDR3 amino acids: CSATGQGRPIGTEAFF. In nucleotides, the CDR3 is TGCAGTGCTACGGGACAGGGGAGGCCAATCGGCACTGAAGCTTTCTTT.

This clonotype came up a few times. The chain employs TRBV30 and TRBJ2-3; TRBD1 might be the D (6 bases). Between the trimmed V and J ends, which lost 0 bases and 5 bases, there was a span of 9 bases. Germline CDR1 is GTSNPN and CDR2 is SVGIG (reference sequence). The CDR3 has 13 amino acids. In DNA form, the CDR3 reads TGTGCCTGGAGTGTACGCAGGGGAGATACGCAGTATTTT. Translation: CAWSVRRGDTQYF.

By sample share, this clonotype is large (0.1 to 1%). The V call is TRBV7-2, the J call TRBJ2-1; D is possibly TRBD2 (6 bases). Germline values: CDR1 SGHTA, CDR2 FQGNSA. Trimming stripped 5 bases from V and 9 bases from J, with 11 bases between. The length of the CDR3 is 12 residues. The CDR3 DNA is TGTGCCAGCAGCCTGACTAGACCTGAGCAGTTCTTC. Encoded protein: CASSLTRPEQFF.

By its share, this clonotype is medium-sized. V usage is TRBV7-3 and J usage is TRBJ2-3; a weak D match, TRBD1 (6 bases). Germline CDR1 SGHTA, CDR2 FQGTGA. The CDR3 consists of 13 residues. V lost 3 bases and J 6 bases, leaving 10 bases between the germline ends. The CDR3 DNA reads TGTGCCAGCAGCTTTTCAGGGGCGGATACGCAGTATTTT. Translating gives CASSFSGADTQYF. The full variable domain, in which reference TRBV7-3 and TRBJ2-3 provide the parts outside the CDR3, is GAGVSQTPSNKVTEKGKYVELRCDPISGHTALYWYRQSLGQGPEFLIYFQGTGAADDSGLPNDRFFAVRPEGSVSTLKIQRTERGDSAVYLCASSFSGADTQYFGPGTRLTVL.

The table lists this clonotype with a few counts. CDR3 coding DNA: TGTGCCAGCAGTCCTAGCAAAGAGACCCAGTACTTC. It codes for CASSPSKETQYF. This chain uses TRBV6-2 or TRBV6-3 with TRBJ2-5; D is possibly TRBD2 (5 bases). The germline V gene has CDR1 MNHEY and CDR2 SVGEGT. Trimming pared 5 bases from V and 3 bases from J, leaving 7 bases between. The CDR3 is made up of 12 amino acids.

This clonotype is categorized as medium-sized. The J gene is TRBJ1-6, the V gene TRBV3-1, with 9 bases matching TRBD1. CDR1 is LGHDT and CDR2 is YNNKEL in the germline V gene (reference sequence). The length of the CDR3 is 15 residues. Trimming removed 5 bases from V and 9 bases from J; junction bases left unmatched: 8. The CDR3 DNA follows: TGTGCCAGCAGCGTAGGACAGGGGTTTAGTTCACCCCTCCACTTT. Translation gives CASSVGQGFSSPLHF. Full variable domain (outside the CDR3, taken from reference TRBV3-1 and TRBJ1-6): DTAVSQTPKYLVTQMGNDKSIKCEQNLGHDTMYWYKQDSKKFLKIMFSYNNKELIINETVPNRFSPKSPDKAHLNLHINSLELGDSAVYFCASSVGQGFSSPLHFGNGTRLTVT.

This clonotype is deemed medium-sized (0.01 to 0.1%). V usage is TRBV6-1 and J usage is TRBJ2-7; TRBD1 agrees at 8 bases. This CDR3 has 17 amino acids. The ends lost 6 bases at V and 2 bases at J; junction bases unmatched: 15. The germline V gene encodes CDR1 MNHNS and CDR2 SASEGT. The CDR3 coding sequence is TGTGCCAGCAGCCCTACACACTCCGGGACAGGCGCCTACGAGCAGTACTTC. Encoded protein: CASSPTHSGTGAYEQYF.

This clonotype was seen a few times. J is TRBJ1-2 and V is TRBV7-9; D remains unclear. This CDR3 comprises 11 residues. The germline CDR1 and CDR2 sequences are SEHNR and FQNEAQ (reference sequence). Trimming left V 3 bases short and J 5 bases short, with 4 bases between. CDR3 bases: TGTGCCAGCAGCTTCGGATATGGCTACACCTTC. Translated: CASSFGYGYTF.

This clonotype appeared a few times. The V gene is TRBV4-1, the J gene TRBJ2-1; D is unresolved. Trimming took off 4 bases at V and 3 bases at J, with 19 bases between the two ends. This CDR3 comprises 17 residues. Germline V lookup: CDR1 MGHRA, CDR2 YSYEKL. The CDR3 region is CASSPPRLVRNYNEQFF. DNA for the CDR3: TGCGCCAGCAGCCCACCCAGGCTGGTAAGGAACTACAATGAGCAGTTCTTC.

In its sample, this clonotype was seen a few times. CDR3 sequence reads: CAWVPPLFYNEQFF. The CDR3 DNA follows: TGTGCCTGGGTTCCACCCCTTTTCTACAATGAGCAGTTCTTC. The chain recombines TRBV30 with TRBJ2-1; D uncertain. CDR1 is GTSNPN, CDR2 SVGIG, per germline (reference sequence). Trimming left V 5 bases short and J 3 bases short, with 14 bases between. The CDR3 covers 14 residues.

The gene calls are TRBV5-6 and TRBJ2-3; TRBD1 or TRBD2 may be the D gene (5 bases each). V was cut by 4 bases and J by 5 bases, with 8 bases left in between. Looked up from germline, CDR1 is SGHDT and CDR2 is YYEEEE. The CDR3 runs to 12 residues. The CDR3 DNA follows: TGTGCCAGCAGCCGGGACCGAGATACGCAGTATTTT. This translates into CASSRDRDTQYF.

This clonotype is deemed medium-sized. V and J are TRBV20-1 and TRBJ2-7; 7 nucleotides align to TRBD1. V shed 6 bases and J 8 bases; nucleotides not matched to a gene: 13. CDR3 length: 13 amino acids. CDR1 and CDR2 (germline): DFQATT, SNEGSKA (reference sequence). CDR3 residues: CSASDRGLSKQYF. Written as DNA, the CDR3 is TGCAGTGCCTCAGATAGGGGGCTCTCAAAGCAGTACTTC.

Relative to its sample, this clonotype is medium-sized. The rearrangement joins TRBV7-6 to TRBJ2-1; TRBD2 matches 7 bases. Germline V gives CDR1 SGHVS, CDR2 FNYEAQ. Trimming cost V 1 base and J 9 bases; bases outside gene matches: 9. The CDR3 spans 15 residues. The chain's CDR3 is CASSLVASGGGEQFF. As DNA, the CDR3 is TGTGCCAGCAGCTTAGTGGCTAGCGGCGGGGGTGAGCAGTTCTTC.

The J gene is TRBJ2-7, the V gene TRBV6-2 or TRBV6-3; D is uncertain. The V end lost 5 bases, the J end lost 4 bases, and 9 bases lay between the germline ends. The CDR3 contains 12 residues. CDR1 and CDR2 from the germline V gene are MNHEY and SVGEGT. The CDR3 protein is CASSGEGYEQYF. The CDR3 region has the DNA TGTGCCAGCAGTGGGGAAGGGTACGAGCAGTACTTC.

The chain couples TRBV7-9 to TRBJ2-7, with 9 bases identical to TRBD1. The CDR3 is 16 amino acids. The V segment lost 5 bases and the J segment 6 bases; nucleotides outside the gene matches: 14. CDR1 is SEHNR, CDR2 FQNEAQ, per germline (reference sequence). In DNA, the CDR3 is TGTGCCAGCAGCGACCCCGGGACAGGGAGGATTCTCGAGCAGTACTTC. Its translation is CASSDPGTGRILEQYF.

V gene TRBV6-1 combines with J gene TRBJ1-6, with D unclear. Looked up from germline, CDR1 is MNHNS and CDR2 is SASEGT. The CDR3 has 14 amino acids. Trimming shortened V by 2 bases and J by 8 bases, and 10 bases separated the two germline ends. CDR3 region: CASSERMDHSPLHF. CDR3 nucleotide sequence: TGTGCCAGCAGTGAAAGAATGGACCATTCACCCCTCCACTTT.

The V call is TRBV9, the J call TRBJ2-3; the match to TRBD2 covers 10 bases. This CDR3 is 15 amino acids long. The V and J ends lost 4 bases and 3 bases, in that order; junction bases with no gene match: 5. Germline CDR1 is SGDLS and CDR2 is YYNGEE. CDR3 loop: CASSPRAGGTDTQYF. The CDR3 nucleotides are TGTGCCAGCAGCCCTCGAGCGGGGGGGACAGATACGCAGTATTTT. The whole variable domain, remainder taken from reference TRBV9 and TRBJ2-3, is DSGVTQTPKHLITATGQRVTLRCSPRSGDLSVYWYQQSLDQGLQFLIQYYNGEERAKGNILERFSAQQFPDLHSELNLSSLELGDSALYFCASSPRAGGTDTQYFGPGTRLTVL.

By sample share, this clonotype is medium-sized. The chain recombines TRBV6-5 with TRBJ2-2, with D unresolved. Trimming took off 0 bases at V and 4 bases at J, with 9 bases between the two ends. The CDR3 covers 15 residues. CDR1 and CDR2 from the germline V gene are MNHEY and SVGAGI. CDR3 amino acids: CASSYSPAITGELFF. The CDR3 DNA sequence: TGTGCCAGCAGTTACTCTCCAGCCATCACCGGGGAGCTGTTTTTT.

This clonotype is judged medium-sized (0.01 to 0.1%). The chain employs TRBV2 and TRBJ2-7; D gene ambiguous. Looked up from germline, CDR1 is SNHLY and CDR2 is FYNNEI. V shed 7 bases and J shed 1 base, with 8 bases lying between them. The CDR3 sequence is 12 residues long. This CDR3 is CASIEESYEQYF. CDR3 nucleotides: TGTGCCAGCATTGAGGAGTCCTACGAGCAGTACTTC. The entire variable domain, with the rest obtained from reference TRBV2 and TRBJ2-7, is as follows: EPEVTQTPSHQVTQMGQEVILRCVPISNHLYFYWYRQILGQKVEFLVSFYNNEISEKSEIFDDQFSVERPDGSNFTLKIRSTKLEDSAMYFCASIEESYEQYFGPGTRLTVT.